This TCR beta chain was documented in a study of OX40 agonist ivuxolimab in advanced cancers. Study observations and caveats: Among patients with partial responses at 0.1-3.0 mg/kg, clonal expansion was among the lowest. Researchers did not establish what antigens the expanded peripheral T cells target.

Produced via immunoSEQ multiplex PCR; TCRdb's table is partial and in-frame only. The profile shows 23,000 or so clones, around 80% of them singletons. Germline V gene lookup returns CDR1 GTSNPN and CDR2 SVGIG (reference sequence). The CDR3 spans 15 residues. V lost 5 bases and J lost 4, with 20 bases in between. Points on this clone: Its antigen is still unknown.

On cycle 4 day 1 and cycle 7 day 1, as well as at baseline, blood was sampled. The sample in question was CD4+ or CD8+ T cells sorted from blood, obtained in a trial of the OX40 agonist ivuxolimab. The source is an adult with an advanced solid tumor such as melanoma, head and neck, liver or kidney cancer. The chain is built from TRBV30 and TRBJ1-1; D is unclear. The CDR3 region has the DNA TGTGCCTGGGACCTCCCGGGCCTTAGGACCACTGAAGCTTTCTTT. The encoded protein is CAWDLPGLRTTEAFF.